This T cell receptor beta chain was captured in a study of identical twins. CDR1 is MRHNA and CDR2 is SNTAGT in the germline V gene. V lost 4 bases and J lost 6; bases outside the gene matches: 9. This CDR3 is 15 amino acids long. This clonotype appeared many times. Its specificity is unknown. TCRdb re-called the 5' RACE reads through MiXCR, storing one row per CDR3 protein. The table lists approximately 600,000 distinct CDR3 sequences, over 8.5% of them singletons. Study outcomes and limitations: For out-of-frame alpha sequences shared by twins, low generation probability was in excess. In zero-insertion analyses, partial confounding could arise from invariant MAIT and iNKT cells.

These same data were also listed under a study on yellow fever vaccine responses in identical twins.

This TCR came from a woman younger than 30 in good health. V usage is TRBV6-4 and J usage is TRBJ2-1; TRBD1 matches at 7 bases. The sequencing sample was made of PBMCs. The CDR3 sequence: CASSGTGAPGNEQFF. The CDR3 region has the DNA TGTGCCAGCAGTGGAACAGGGGCCCCTGGCAATGAGCAGTTCTTC.